Listed below are T cell receptor beta chains from one sample, sequenced in a study of cytomegalovirus exposure and HLA in healthy donors. The table came from immunoSEQ multiplex PCR; TCRdb's copy has only in-frame clones and leaves some out. The data show under 200,000 clones, almost 80% seen once. The sample taken for sequencing was PBMCs. Receptors were obtained from a man aged 45-65 years in good health and CMV-seropositive. CDR3s include the opening cysteine and the closing phenylalanine or tryptophan. Fields, in order: D gene, V gene, J gene, clone size, CDR3 protein, CDR3 DNA. The D gene is left open where the match is weak. The size entry is marked missing in some rows and otherwise reads once, few, many or a size class.

.	TRBV10-2	TRBJ2-6	.	CASTGKSYSGANVLTF	TGCGCCAGCACCGGGAAGTCCTACTCTGGGGCCAACGTCCTGACTTTC
.	TRBV5-5	TRBJ1-1	.	CASSLGADRNTEAFF	TGTGCCAGCAGCTTGGGTGCAGACAGAAACACTGAAGCTTTCTTT
.	TRBV7-9	TRBJ1-2	few	CASSTGSPNYGYTF	TGTGCCAGCAGTACAGGGTCCCCTAACTATGGCTACACCTTC
TRBD1	TRBV2	TRBJ1-1	.	CASTGTGSTEAFF	TGTGCCAGCACCGGGACAGGAAGCACTGAAGCTTTCTTT
.	TRBV5-6	TRBJ1-5	once	CASSFPPLDSRNQPQHF	TGTGCCAGCAGTTTTCCTCCCTTGGACAGCCGAAATCAGCCCCAGCATTTT
TRBD1	TRBV5-6	TRBJ2-7	few	CASSWTGEEQYF	TGTGCCAGCAGTTGGACAGGGGAGGAGCAGTACTTC
.	TRBV5-4	TRBJ1-4	.	CASSRTRGPGKEGLFEKLFF	TGTGCCAGCAGCAGGACTCGAGGCCCAGGGAAAGAAGGACTATTTGAAAAACTGTTTTTT
TRBD1	TRBV10-3	TRBJ1-2	.	CAISRQGSGYTF	TGTGCCATCAGTCGACAGGGGTCTGGCTACACCTTC
.	TRBV4-1	TRBJ1-4	.	CASSQEPGEKLFF	TGCGCCAGCAGCCAAGAGCCAGGGGAAAAACTGTTTTTT
TRBD1	TRBV5-6	TRBJ1-5	.	CASSHWTGLSNQPQHF	TGTGCCAGCAGCCACTGGACAGGTCTGAGCAATCAGCCCCAGCATTTT
.	TRBV9	TRBJ2-4	once	CASSGTLKNIQYF	TGTGCCAGCAGCGGGACTCTCAAAAACATTCAGTACTTC